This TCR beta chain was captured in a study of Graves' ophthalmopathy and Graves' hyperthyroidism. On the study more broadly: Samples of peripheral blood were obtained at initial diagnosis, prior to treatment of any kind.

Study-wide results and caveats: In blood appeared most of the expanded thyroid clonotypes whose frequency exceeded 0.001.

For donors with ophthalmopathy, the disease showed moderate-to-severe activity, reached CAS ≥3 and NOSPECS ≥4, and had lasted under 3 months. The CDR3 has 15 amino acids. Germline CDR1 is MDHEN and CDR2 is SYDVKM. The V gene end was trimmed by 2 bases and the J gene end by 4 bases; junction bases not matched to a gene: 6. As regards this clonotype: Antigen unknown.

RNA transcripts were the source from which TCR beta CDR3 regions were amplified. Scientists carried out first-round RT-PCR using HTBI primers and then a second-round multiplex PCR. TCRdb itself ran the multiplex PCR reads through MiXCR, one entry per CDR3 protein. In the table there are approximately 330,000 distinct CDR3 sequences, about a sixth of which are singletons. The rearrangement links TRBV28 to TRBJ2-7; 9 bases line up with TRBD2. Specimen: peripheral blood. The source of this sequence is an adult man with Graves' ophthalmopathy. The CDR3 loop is CASSLPGLAGYEQYF. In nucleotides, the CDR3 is TGTGCCAGCAGTTTACCCGGGCTAGCGGGATACGAGCAGTACTTC. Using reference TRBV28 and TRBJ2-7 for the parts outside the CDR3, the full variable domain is DVKVTQSSRYLVKRTGEKVFLECVQDMDHENMFWYRQDPGLGLRLIYFSYDVKMKEKGDIPEGYSVSREKKERFSLILESASTNQTSMYLCASSLPGLAGYEQYFGPGTRLTVT.